The source of this TCR beta chain is a study of cytomegalovirus exposure and HLA in healthy donors. Overall study findings and caveats: About 87% or about 30% of the time was how often most TCR beta V segments were productive, according to an earlier analysis. Per a later analysis, 18,000 or so TCR beta sequences showed association with HLA alleles at 0.05 false discovery rate.

PCR used 60 Vbeta primers and 13 Jbeta primers. TCRdb's table, derived via immunoSEQ multiplex PCR, lists solely in-frame clones and lacks some. The profile shows approximately 90,000 clones, 76% of them singletons. Germline values: CDR1 GTSNPN, CDR2 SVGIG (reference sequence). V lost 1 base and J lost 6, with 4 bases in between. The CDR3 spans 10 residues. Nominal health characterized the donors when sampled, though unrecorded immune exposures were likely. In the case of this clone: Antigen specificity is unknown.

This receptor was obtained from a man aged 40-49 years in good health and CMV-seronegative. Input material: PBMCs. The genes are TRBV30 and TRBJ2-7; no clear D. CDR3: CAWSGGEQYF. The CDR3 DNA is TGTGCCTGGAGTGGAGGCGAGCAGTACTTC.